This T cell receptor beta chain comes out of a study of post-analysis software for immune sequencing data. Study-level findings and limits: About 5 TRBV segments (TRBV5-6, TRBV5-1 and TRBV20-1 among them) occurred more frequently in patients than in controls.

TCR beta cDNA libraries included unique molecular identifiers. TCRdb independently ran MiXCR on the PCR reads; one entry per CDR3 protein. The data contain 350,000 to 500,000 distinct CDR3 sequences, approximately 38% of them seen just once; the ten biggest clones take up 6% to 9%. From germline, CDR1 is SNHLY and CDR2 FYNNEI. There are 16 residues in the CDR3. Trimming removed 4 bases from V and 3 bases from J; junction bases left unmatched: 9. This clonotype was detected only a few times. Antigen specificity is unknown. The sequencing input was blood. The V and J genes are TRBV2 and TRBJ2-5, with 9 nucleotides matching TRBD2. This clonotype was sampled from a girl aged 2-15 years with multiple sclerosis. CDR3 residues: CASSVFSGGEKETQYF. DNA for the CDR3: TGTGCCAGCAGTGTTTTTAGCGGGGGAGAGAAAGAGACCCAGTACTTC. The entire variable domain, with the rest obtained from reference TRBV2 and TRBJ2-5, is as follows: EPEVTQTPSHQVTQMGQEVILRCVPISNHLYFYWYRQILGQKVEFLVSFYNNEISEKSEIFDDQFSVERPDGSNFTLKIRSTKLEDSAMYFCASSVFSGGEKETQYFGPGTRLLVL.